This T cell receptor (beta chain) appears in the sequencing data of a study of Graves' ophthalmopathy and Graves' hyperthyroidism. Trimming left V 6 bases short and J 3 bases short, with 5 bases between. Germline V gene data show CDR1 as SNHLY and CDR2 as FYNNEI. CDR3 length: 11 residues. This clonotype has at least ten counts. The authors amplified TCR beta CDR3 regions from RNA transcripts. First-round RT-PCR relied on HTBI primers, and a second-round multiplex PCR came next. TCRdb itself ran the multiplex PCR reads through MiXCR, one entry per CDR3 protein. Here the sample spans about 640,000 distinct CDR3 sequences, more than 40% being singletons.

This sequence originates from an adult man with Graves' ophthalmopathy. Sequencing was done on a sample of peripheral blood. This chain uses TRBV2 with TRBJ1-1; no reliable D call. In DNA form, the CDR3 reads TGTGCCAGCAGGGAGGACACTGAAGCTTTCTTT. Translation gives CASREDTEAFF.